This TCR beta chain was captured in a study of CD4 T cells in relation to SARS-CoV-2 and coronaviruses (dated by TCRdb to the early 2020s). General notes on the study: In the ViraFEST assay, PBMCs were cultured with antigen for ten to eleven days, after which TCR beta CDR3s were sequenced to identify clonal expansions specific to the antigen. An HIV-1 Nef peptide pool or a no-peptide culture served as the negative reference condition. Using patient-derived lymphoblastoid cell lines, the shared crossreactive spike epitopes were mapped to their HLA restriction. At the level of individual TCR clonotypes, the study evaluated whether memory CD4+ T cells crossreact between the spike proteins of SARS-CoV-2 and those of common cold coronaviruses. The Adaptive Biotechnologies TCR-sequencing kit was used to sequence samples from a few pre-COVID donors and the naive versus memory experiments, while other data came from Illumina-based sequencing. A different TCR-beta assay, based on Illumina, was used to sequence expansion assays from other donors in the study. On the study overall, not on this receptor specifically: Because no donor provided both pre-pandemic and post-infection samples, tracing the source of pre-existing responses was limited. Because the crossreactivity analysis focused on spike protein, crossreactivity against other viral proteins was not assessed. Memory CD4+ clonotypes crossrecognizing SARS-CoV-2 and at least one common cold coronavirus spike were found in roughly 65% of donors. Significantly weaker SARS-CoV-2-driven expansion was shown by crossreactive clones than by monoreactive clones, consistent with antigenic imprinting. The study was limited by small numbers of patients and tested TCRs.

Library preparation employed the immunoSEQ multiplex PCR assay. Per the original workflow: During preprocessing, nonproductive sequences were discarded, as were any CDR3s that did not begin with C, did not end with F or W, or were shorter than 7 amino acids. Antigen-specific clonotypes were called with the MANAFEST web app on the basis of expansion relative to the reference and to other culture wells. A clone counted as positive if significantly expanded in 2 of 3 replicate wells versus the reference culture at FDR below 0.05. A further requirement for positive clones was significant expansion compared with all other tandem wells, along with an odds ratio above 5. After three terminal residues were trimmed from each end, CDR3 homology was quantified as pairwise Levenshtein distance using the stringdist R package. The immuneACCESS repertoire file appears here via TCRdb, limited to in-frame rearrangements. These files lack a portion of the clones; in checked studies, under half of the deficit traces to unresolved V genes, and the cause of the others is not known. Clone size and the V and J calls come from that table; the DNA yielded D and trimming. The sample contains 10,000 to 11,000 clones, over 70% of them found a single time. The ten most abundant clones make up about a sixth of the sample.

CD4+ T cells from unexposed donors were collected before the COVID-19 pandemic (2011-2018). After around 10 days of culture, CD4+ T cells were isolated with the EasySep CD4+ T cell isolation kit. As far as cell numbers permitted, CD4+ T cells from unexposed donors were tested for reactivity against SARS-CoV-2 S and N as well as four spike pools from common cold coronaviruses. Each well received about 2.2 million PBMCs, cultured in IMDM supplemented with approximately 4.5% human AB serum and approximately 10 IU/ml IL-2. Half of the culture medium was replaced with fresh IL-2-containing medium on days 3 and 7. In general, triplicate replicate wells were used for every peptide culture condition. The leukapheresis product used for the unexposed donors was purchased from a commercial source. Ficoll-Paque PLUS gradient centrifugation was used to isolate PBMCs from either whole blood or leukapheresis product. The PBMCs went either fresh into the expansion assay or into cryopreservation at -140 degrees C. The QIAamp Micro DNA Kit was used to extract genomic DNA from the CD4+ T cells.

CDR1 and CDR2 were assigned from the germline V gene as MGHRA and YSYEKL. There are 13 amino acids in the CDR3, from cysteine to phenylalanine inclusive. Only the CDR3 portion is preserved as DNA: 39 bases, with reading frame beginning at the first base. V is pared back by 5 bases and J by 1 base, with 7 bases lying between the germline termini. As regards this clone: The clone's antigen remains unknown. Base-call qualities are not available, and no considerably larger clone is one nucleotide away.

The sequenced material came from CD4+ T cells from PBMCs, cultured in vitro. The receptor comes from a human donor in good health. The rearranged chain carries TRBV4-1 and TRBJ2-3; the D gene cannot be named for sure. The DNA sequence is TGCGCCAGCAGCTTTGGGGGCACAGATACGCAGTATTTT. This translates into CASSFGGTDTQYF.